This T cell receptor beta chain came from a study of blood T cell repertoires in COVID-19. Study-wide background: The United States, Italy and Spain supplied acute and convalescent COVID-19 samples. The cDNA or gDNA used as material had been derived from T cells, B-cell-depleted T cells, or PBMCs.

In the original workflow: Amplified reference gene primers provided the basis for estimating nucleated cell counts. Some clones are missing from TCRdb's copy, which holds only in-frame ones; the method was immunoSEQ multiplex PCR. V and J calls and clone size come straight from that table; D and trimming were deduced from the DNA. The sample gives 150,000 to 200,000 clones, 88% of which show up once; roughly 2% is in the top ten. Germline-derived CDR1 and CDR2 are MGHRA and YSYEKL. This CDR3 has 16 residues. V was pared by 0 bases and J by 1 base, with 4 bases of the junction left unmatched. This clone has only one observation.

The receptor was derived from a man aged 50-60 years who had recovered from COVID-19. V is TRBV4-1 and J is TRBJ2-3; TRBD1 matches 7 bases. Sequenced input: peripheral blood. The CDR3 region is CASSQEGGQRTDTQYF. CDR3 sequence (DNA): TGCGCCAGCAGCCAAGAAGGGGGCCAACGCACAGATACGCAGTATTTT.